The T cell receptor (beta chain) under discussion was sequenced for a study of blood T cell repertoires in COVID-19. Study information: The analysed material was cDNA or gDNA that came from T cells, B-cell-depleted T cells, or PBMCs.

Here immunoSEQ multiplex PCR was the method, and the copy in TCRdb shows in-frame clones only, minus some. The sample contains roughly 260,000 clones, 86% of which appear only once. The CDR3 consists of 16 residues. V trimming: 0 bases; J trimming: 4 bases; junction bases outside the gene matches: 8. Germline V CDR1 and CDR2: SGDLS, YYNGEE. This chain links TRBV9 with TRBJ2-7; 9 positions agree with TRBD2. Sequencing used peripheral blood. The TCR was taken from a middle-aged man who had recovered from COVID-19. The CDR3 here is CASSVAPGTSSYEQYF. Written as DNA, the CDR3 is TGTGCCAGCAGCGTAGCCCCCGGGACTAGCTCTTACGAGCAGTACTTC.